These 23 T cell receptor beta chains were sequenced from one sample in a study of T cell responses to AZD1222 COVID-19 vaccine (dated by TCRdb to the early 2020s). The time point label, as the study defines it: baseline before first vaccination. The method was the immunoSEQ multiplex PCR assay. In TCRdb, the immuneACCESS table is reduced to in-frame sequences with V and J assigned. These tables do not hold every clone; where another copy was compared, an unresolved V gene accounts for under half, and the others remain unexplained. The sample contains some 150,000 clones, roughly 92% of them found a single time. The ten biggest clones cover approximately 4.7% of the sample. Sequences were derived from peripheral blood, sampled on day 0 of AZD1222 vaccination. These receptor sequences come from an adult in good health.

The chain employs TRBV2 and TRBJ2-1; D is uncertain. CDR3 length: 13 residues. Germline values: CDR1 SNHLY, CDR2 FYNNEI. The V and J ends lost 4 bases and 2 bases respectively, with 6 bases between them. The CDR3 coding sequence is TGTGCCAGCAGTGTCTGGACCTACAATGAGCAGTTCTTC. Translating it yields CASSVWTYNEQFF. Variable domain in full (rest from reference TRBV2 and TRBJ2-1): EPEVTQTPSHQVTQMGQEVILRCVPISNHLYFYWYRQILGQKVEFLVSFYNNEISEKSEIFDDQFSVERPDGSNFTLKIRSTKLEDSAMYFCASSVWTYNEQFFGPGTRLTVL.

The chain links TRBV5-1 to TRBJ2-1; D might be TRBD1 (6 bases). This CDR3 has 14 residues. Germline values: CDR1 SGHRS, CDR2 YFSETQ. V shed 3 bases and J shed 10 bases, with 17 bases lying between them. DNA for the CDR3: TGCGCCAGCAGCTCGGGGATTATTACAGGGGAGCAGTTCTTC. This codes for CASSSGIITGEQFF.

The chain couples TRBV28 to TRBJ1-5, with 10 bases matching TRBD1. Germline CDR1 is MDHEN and CDR2 is SYDVKM. V was clipped by 6 bases and J by 7 bases; unmatched bases: 9. The CDR3 consists of 15 residues. The CDR3 coding sequence is TGTGCCAGCAGCATGACAGGGGGCAGTAACCAGCCCCAGCATTTT. This sequence encodes CASSMTGGSNQPQHF.

This clone came up a few times. This chain joins TRBV11-2 and TRBJ1-4; 8 bases map to TRBD1. The CDR3 consists of 16 residues. Trimming removed 2 bases from V and 5 bases from J; junction bases left unmatched: 7. Looked up from germline, CDR1 is SGHAT and CDR2 is FQNNGV. The CDR3 DNA sequence: TGTGCCAGCAGCTTAAAAGGACAGGGCGGAAATGAAAAACTGTTTTTT. Amino acid sequence: CASSLKGQGGNEKLFF. The entire variable domain, with the rest obtained from reference TRBV11-2 and TRBJ1-4, is as follows: EAGVAQSPRYKIIEKRQSVAFWCNPISGHATLYWYQQILGQGPKLLIQFQNNGVVDDSQLPKDRFSAERLKGVDSTLKIQPAKLEDSAVYLCASSLKGQGGNEKLFFGSGTQLSVL.

This clone was counted between two and nine times. The J gene is TRBJ1-1, the V gene TRBV5-1; possible D gene TRBD1, 5 bases. Per the germline V gene, CDR1 is SGHRS and CDR2 is YFSETQ. Trimming shortened V by 0 bases and J by 4 bases, and 10 bases separated the two germline ends. CDR3 length: 14 residues. The CDR3 DNA sequence: TGCGCCAGCAGCTTGGTTAGGGGATCCACTGAAGCTTTCTTT. This encodes CASSLVRGSTEAFF.

The chain combines TRBV21-1 with TRBJ1-4. TRBV21-1 is tagged as a pseudogene. The CDR3 totals 13 residues. CDR3 sequence reads: CASTPRLGGKLFF. CDR3 coding DNA: TGTGCCAGCACCCCCCGCCTTGGGGGGAAACTGTTTTTT.

The chain recombines TRBV7-2 with TRBJ2-3; D is uncertain. CDR1 and CDR2 from the germline V gene are SGHTA and FQGNSA. The V end lost 7 bases, the J end lost 4 bases, and 9 bases lay between the germline ends. The CDR3 runs 12 residues. The CDR3 sequence is CASTHTADTQYF. CDR3 nucleotides: TGTGCCAGCACCCATACCGCAGATACGCAGTATTTT.

The J gene is TRBJ1-1, the V gene TRBV6-5, with D tentatively TRBD1 (6 bases). CDR1 is MNHEY and CDR2 is SVGAGI in the germline V gene. Deletions cut 7 bases from V and 2 bases from J, with 14 bases between. This CDR3 has 14 residues. The CDR3 here is CASTRQGINTEAFF. The DNA for the CDR3 is TGTGCCAGCACCCGCCAGGGGATTAACACTGAAGCTTTCTTT.

The V gene is TRBV6-6, the J gene TRBJ2-2; D unclear. Trimming removed 2 bases from V and 2 bases from J, with 6 bases in between. The germline gives CDR1 MNHNY, CDR2 SVGAGI (reference sequence). This CDR3 has 14 amino acids. CDR3 bases: TGTGCCAGCAGTTACGGGCGTAACACCGGGGAGCTGTTTTTT. It encodes CASSYGRNTGELFF.

The chain carries TRBV29-1 and TRBJ2-2, with 8 bases that match TRBD1. The germline CDR1 and CDR2 sequences are SQVTM and ANQGSEA. V lost 4 bases, J lost 5 bases, and 6 bases stayed unmatched. The CDR3 has 14 amino acids. This chain's CDR3 is CSVGAGGRTGELFF. In nucleotides, the CDR3 is TGCAGCGTTGGGGCAGGGGGCAGGACCGGGGAGCTGTTTTTT.

The chain employs TRBV7-9 and TRBJ2-7; no firm D call. Germline-derived CDR1 and CDR2 are SEHNR and FQNEAQ (reference sequence). This CDR3 region has 11 residues. The ends were cut back, 1 base at V and 3 bases at J, with 1 base in the middle. The chain's CDR3 is CASSLDYEQYF. The CDR3, as DNA: TGTGCCAGCAGCTTAGACTACGAGCAGTACTTC.

The chain combines TRBV28 with TRBJ1-5; no firm D call. Germline V gives CDR1 MDHEN, CDR2 SYDVKM. The CDR3 has 17 residues. V dropped 3 bases and J dropped 4 bases, with 19 bases sitting between them. The CDR3 is CASSLAHEGLGNQPQHF. The DNA for the CDR3 is TGTGCCAGCAGTTTGGCCCATGAGGGATTAGGAAATCAGCCCCAGCATTTT.

The genes are TRBV15 and TRBJ2-5, with D possibly TRBD2 on 5 matching bases. The CDR3 consists of 14 residues. Trimming shortened V by 0 bases and J by 5 bases, and 10 bases separated the two germline ends. The V gene's germline CDR1 is LNHNV and CDR2 YYDKDF (reference sequence). The CDR3 loop is CATSRDQGGETQYF. The CDR3 nucleotides read TGTGCCACCAGCAGAGATCAAGGCGGGGAGACCCAGTACTTC.

The CDR3, as DNA: TGCGCCAGCAGCCAAGCCGGGACAGGGAATCTCTACGAGCAGTACTTC. The encoded protein is CASSQAGTGNLYEQYF. V usage is TRBV4-1 and J usage is TRBJ2-7; TRBD1 matches 9 bases. Per germline, CDR1 MGHRA and CDR2 YSYEKL. This CDR3 contains 16 residues. The junction had 7 bases not matched to a gene; V was cut back by 1 base and J by 3 bases.

The chain employs TRBV12-2 and TRBJ2-7; the table calls TRBD2, which could not be checked here. TRBV12-2 is classified as a pseudogene. CDR3 length equals 18 residues. For the CDR3, the DNA is TGTGCAAGTCGCACGCGTTGGACTTGGACCTCGGGAGGGTTCGAGCAGTACTTC. This encodes CASRTRWTWTSGGFEQYF.

With regard to this clone: The sample contains more than one DNA sequence encoding this CDR3. The chain uses TRBV18 and TRBJ1-2; D is possibly TRBD1 (5 bases). V was cut by 2 bases and J by 4 bases, with 8 bases left in between. CDR3 size: 13 residues. Looked up from germline, CDR1 is KGHSH and CDR2 is LQKENI. CDR3 DNA: TGTGCCAGCTCACCAGGGCAGGGCTATGGCTACACCTTC. This encodes CASSPGQGYGYTF.

This clone was found once. The chain has TRBV5-1 and TRBJ2-7; 9 nucleotides line up with TRBD1. CDR3 length: 14 amino acids. CDR1 is SGHRS, CDR2 YFSETQ, per germline. The trim removed 3 bases at V and 4 bases at J, leaving 5 bases unmatched. The CDR3 loop is CASSWTDRGYEQYF. The CDR3, as DNA: TGCGCCAGCAGCTGGACGGACAGGGGATACGAGCAGTACTTC.

Notes on this clone: Other DNA sequences from this sample encode an identical CDR3 as well. This rearrangement joins TRBV27 to TRBJ2-7; 11 bases are a match to TRBD1. V lost 5 bases and J lost 3; bases outside the gene matches: 3. The CDR3 is 14 amino acids. Germline V lookup: CDR1 MNHEY, CDR2 SMNVEV (reference sequence). CDR3 in amino acids: CASSAGTGGYEQYF. In DNA, the CDR3 is TGTGCCAGCAGTGCCGGGACAGGGGGCTACGAGCAGTACTTC.

The chain joins TRBV11-2 to TRBJ2-3; no definite D call. The CDR3 is 15 amino acids. Germline V CDR1 and CDR2: SGHAT, FQNNGV. The V gene lost 3 bases and the J gene lost 0 bases, with 10 bases spanning the gap. The CDR3 coding sequence is TGTGCCAGCAGCTTTGAGCCGCTTAGCACAGATACGCAGTATTTT. Amino acids: CASSFEPLSTDTQYF.

The chain links TRBV19 to TRBJ2-2; 7 bases align to TRBD2. The junction had 6 bases not matched to a gene; V was cut back by 3 bases and J by 2 bases. The germline gives CDR1 LNHDA, CDR2 SQIVND (reference sequence). CDR3 length: 16 amino acids. The DNA for the CDR3 is TGTGCCAGTAGTATTTCGGCGGGAGATAACACCGGGGAGCTGTTTTTT. It yields the protein CASSISAGDNTGELFF. Looking up the rest from reference TRBV19 and TRBJ2-2 gives the full variable domain: DGGITQSPKYLFRKEGQNVTLSCEQNLNHDAMYWYRQDPGQGLRLIYYSQIVNDFQKGDIAEGYSVSREKKESFPLTVTSAQKNPTAFYLCASSISAGDNTGELFFGEGSRLTVL.

This chain joins TRBV18 and TRBJ1-1; D unclear. The germline gives CDR1 KGHSH, CDR2 LQKENI. The CDR3 loop spans 14 amino acids. V was trimmed by 2 bases and J by 1 base, leaving 8 bases between them. Here the CDR3 reads CASSPVPGNTEAFF. In DNA form, the CDR3 reads TGTGCCAGCTCACCAGTACCCGGGAACACTGAAGCTTTCTTT.

J is TRBJ2-1 and V is TRBV7-9; 11 bases line up with TRBD2. Germline trimming cut 8 bases from V and 0 bases from J; bases unmatched to any gene: 9. The CDR3 extends over 17 amino acids. Germline V gives CDR1 SEHNR, CDR2 FQNEAQ (reference sequence). The CDR3 DNA is TGTGCCAGCTCCCCCGGGACTAGCGGCCGCTCCTACAATGAGCAGTTCTTC. It codes for CASSPGTSGRSYNEQFF.

This rearrangement joins TRBV7-2 to TRBJ2-7, with 8 positions matching TRBD2. Germline lookup yields CDR1 SGHTA and CDR2 FQGNSA. This CDR3 spans 16 amino acids. Germline trimming cut 0 bases from V and 4 bases from J; bases unmatched to any gene: 8. CDR3: CASSLARSGRRYEQYF. Written as DNA, the CDR3 is TGTGCCAGCAGCTTAGCGCGGAGCGGGAGAAGGTACGAGCAGTACTTC.